This TCR beta chain was captured by sequencing in a study of blood T cell repertoires in COVID-19. Study-wide context: The United States, Italy and Spain provided the acute and convalescent COVID-19 samples. Sample material is recorded as cDNA or gDNA derived from T cells, B-cell-depleted T cells, or PBMCs.

Assay: immunoSEQ multiplex PCR; the TCRdb copy retains only in-frame clones and omits some. The table lists some 140,000 clones, 80% to 85% of them singletons. Clinical history as reported by participants underpinned cohort assignment. Two negative PCRs, clearance, or symptom resolution characterized the recovered Cohort 3 donors. This clone was recorded a few times. Material: PBMCs or T cells enriched from blood (not recorded which). The sequence came from a man aged 25 to 40 who had recovered from COVID-19.

CDR3 in DNA: TGTGCCAGCAGCATGGACAGGGGGAACACCGGGGAGCTGTTTTTT. It encodes CASSMDRGNTGELFF. The chain has TRBV5-6 and TRBJ2-2, with 9 bases lining up with TRBD1. Germline trimming cut 4 bases from V and 1 base from J; bases unmatched to any gene: 2. The CDR3 contains 15 residues. The V gene's germline CDR1 is SGHDT and CDR2 YYEEEE.